The clone carrying this TCR beta chain was detected only a few times. What it binds is unknown. The ends were cut back, 6 bases at V and 7 bases at J, with 19 bases in the middle. This CDR3 is 15 amino acids long. Library preparation tagged each individual cDNA molecule with a unique molecular identifier. Using its own MiXCR run on the RACE reads, TCRdb lists one record per CDR3 protein. The table includes some 71,000 distinct CDR3 sequences, roughly 11% detected once. This record belongs to a study of human T cells and chemical hapten exposure. Across the whole study: Application of 0.01% DPC to the upper back was done by patch test, with a reading at 6 days. Findings of the study overall: With regard to DPC sensitization, TCRs above 1 in 1000 frequency did not change.

The time point is: patch test 3, about 24 weeks after DPC sensitization. The treatment is: therapeutic diphenylcyclopropenone sensitization with weekly scalp DPC. This chain joins TRBV12-3 or TRBV12-4 and TRBJ2-1; tentative D call: TRBD2 (5 bases). The sequence was collected from a woman aged 45 to 65 with alopecia areata. Some clones in this sample may be carry-over from other donors' samples. The specimen was whole blood, collected in connection with sensitization to the hapten diphenylcyclopropenone (DPC). DNA for the CDR3: TGTGCCAGCAGCCCCGGTAGGCGGGCCTTTAATGAGCAGTTCTTC. It translates to CASSPGRRAFNEQFF.